This T cell receptor beta chain stems from a study of blood T cell repertoires in COVID-19. On the study more broadly: The study drew acute and convalescent COVID-19 samples from the United States, Italy and Spain. PBMCs, B-cell-depleted T cells, or T cells provided the cDNA or gDNA that made up the material.

In the original workflow: Nucleated cell number was recorded as an estimate derived from reference gene primer amplification. Sequencing used immunoSEQ multiplex PCR; TCRdb keeps in-frame clones, though not all of them. That table supplies the V and J calls and clone size; D and trimming were determined from the DNA. The data show approximately 340,000 clones, with approximately 90% seen just once and about 0.78% held by the top ten. Losses at the gene ends were 0 bases for V and 7 bases for J; bases not matched to a gene: 10. Germline CDR1 and CDR2: SGDLS and YYNGEE. The CDR3 runs 17 residues. Participants had their cohort set by participant-reported clinical history. This clone was seen once.

The sample consisted of PBMCs or T cells enriched from blood (not recorded which). The source is a woman aged 40 to 50 who had been exposed to COVID-19. V usage is TRBV9 and J usage is TRBJ1-6, with 7 bases identical to TRBD1. The CDR3 spells CASSVDPLGQPNSPLHF. DNA for the CDR3: TGTGCCAGCAGCGTAGATCCCCTGGGACAGCCGAATTCACCCCTCCACTTT.